This TCR beta chain was obtained from a study of blood T cell dynamics during melanoma immunotherapy. Turning to the study itself: Metastatic melanoma patients received first-line pembrolizumab or nivolumab plus ipilimumab.

CDR1 LNHDA and CDR2 SQIVND come from the germline V gene (reference sequence). V lost 5 bases and J lost 7, with 15 bases in between. The CDR3 is made up of 14 amino acids. Time point described: week 3, after first cycle of checkpoint inhibitor. Here immunoSEQ multiplex PCR was the method, and the copy in TCRdb shows in-frame clones only, minus some. Of around 20,000 clones listed, roughly nine tenths are singletons. The chain is built from TRBV19 and TRBJ2-1, with D maybe TRBD2 (5 bases). This clonotype was obtained from a human donor with melanoma. The specimen comprised blood, sampled from a patient treated with checkpoint blockade. CDR3 nucleotide sequence: TGTGCCAGTAGTGTTCGATCCCCGGGAAATGAGCAGTTCTTC. Protein sequence: CASSVRSPGNEQFF.